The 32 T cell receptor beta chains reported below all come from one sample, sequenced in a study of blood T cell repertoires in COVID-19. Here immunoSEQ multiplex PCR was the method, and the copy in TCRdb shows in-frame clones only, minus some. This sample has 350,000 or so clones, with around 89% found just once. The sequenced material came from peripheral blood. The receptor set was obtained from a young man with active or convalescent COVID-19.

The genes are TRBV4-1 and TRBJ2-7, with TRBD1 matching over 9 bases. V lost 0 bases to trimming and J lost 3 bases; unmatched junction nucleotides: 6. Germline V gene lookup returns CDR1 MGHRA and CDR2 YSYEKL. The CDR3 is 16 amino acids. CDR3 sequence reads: CASSQDPTGGIYEQYF. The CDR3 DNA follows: TGCGCCAGCAGCCAAGATCCGACAGGGGGGATCTACGAGCAGTACTTC.

This CDR3 is CASARQGAAADTQYF. CDR3 nucleotide sequence: TGTGCCAGCGCCCGACAGGGGGCTGCGGCAGATACGCAGTATTTT. The chain recombines TRBV6-5 with TRBJ2-3, with 10 bases identical to TRBD1. Germline loops: CDR1 MNHEY, CDR2 SVGAGI. Trimming cost V 8 bases and J 4 bases; bases outside gene matches: 9. The CDR3 has 15 amino acids.

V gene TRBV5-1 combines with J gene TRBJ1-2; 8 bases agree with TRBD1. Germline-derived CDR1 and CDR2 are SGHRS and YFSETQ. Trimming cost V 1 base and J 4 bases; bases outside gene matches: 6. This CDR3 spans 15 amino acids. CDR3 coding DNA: TGCGCCAGCAGCTTGCAGGGGGCGATCGGCTATGGCTACACCTTC. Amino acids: CASSLQGAIGYGYTF.

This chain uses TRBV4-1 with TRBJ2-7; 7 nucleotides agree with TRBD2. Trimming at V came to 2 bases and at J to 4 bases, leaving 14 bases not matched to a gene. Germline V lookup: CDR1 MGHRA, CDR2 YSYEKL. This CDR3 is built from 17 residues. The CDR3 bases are TGCGCCAGCAGCCAACTGAGAGGTGACACCGGGGGGTACGAGCAGTACTTC. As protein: CASSQLRGDTGGYEQYF.

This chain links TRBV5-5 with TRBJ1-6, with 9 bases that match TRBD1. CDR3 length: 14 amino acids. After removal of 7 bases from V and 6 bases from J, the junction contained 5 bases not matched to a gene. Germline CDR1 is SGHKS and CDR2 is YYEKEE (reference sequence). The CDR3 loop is CASEATGGNSPLHF. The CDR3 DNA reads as TGTGCCAGCGAAGCGACAGGGGGTAATTCACCCCTCCACTTT.

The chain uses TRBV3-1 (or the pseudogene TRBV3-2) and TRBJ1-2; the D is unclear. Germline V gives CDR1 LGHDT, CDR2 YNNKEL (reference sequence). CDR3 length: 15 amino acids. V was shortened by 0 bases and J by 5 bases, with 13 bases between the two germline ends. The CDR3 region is CASSQDHMTGYGYTF. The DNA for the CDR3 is TGTGCCAGCAGCCAAGATCATATGACTGGTTATGGCTACACCTTC.

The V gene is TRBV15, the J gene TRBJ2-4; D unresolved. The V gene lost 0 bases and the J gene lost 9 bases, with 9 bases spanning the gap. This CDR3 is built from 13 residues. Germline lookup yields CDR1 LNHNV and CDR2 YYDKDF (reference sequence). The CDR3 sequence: CATSRDPHVIQYF. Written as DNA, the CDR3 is TGTGCCACCAGCAGAGACCCACACGTCATTCAGTACTTC.

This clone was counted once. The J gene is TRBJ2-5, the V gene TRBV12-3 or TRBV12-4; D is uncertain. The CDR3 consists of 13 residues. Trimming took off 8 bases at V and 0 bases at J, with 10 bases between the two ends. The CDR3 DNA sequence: TGTGCCAGCCGCACGGGTCACCAAGAGACCCAGTACTTC. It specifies CASRTGHQETQYF.

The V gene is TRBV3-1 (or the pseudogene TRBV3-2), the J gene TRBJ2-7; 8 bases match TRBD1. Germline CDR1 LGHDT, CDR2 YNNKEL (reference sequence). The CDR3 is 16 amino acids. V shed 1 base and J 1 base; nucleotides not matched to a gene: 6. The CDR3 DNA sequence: TGTGCCAGCAGCCAAGGTAGGACAGGGAGTTCCTACGAGCAGTACTTC. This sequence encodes CASSQGRTGSSYEQYF.

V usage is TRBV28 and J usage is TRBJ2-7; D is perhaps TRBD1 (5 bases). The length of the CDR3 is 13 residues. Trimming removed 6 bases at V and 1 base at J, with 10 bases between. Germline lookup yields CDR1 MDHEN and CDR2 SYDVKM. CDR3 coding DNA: TGTGCCAGCAGGACGACAGTGTCCTACGAGCAGTACTTC. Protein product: CASRTTVSYEQYF.

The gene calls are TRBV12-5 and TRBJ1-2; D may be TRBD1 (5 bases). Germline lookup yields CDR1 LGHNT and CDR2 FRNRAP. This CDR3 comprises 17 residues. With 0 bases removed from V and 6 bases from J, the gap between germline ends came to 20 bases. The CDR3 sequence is CASGLVIYGQGAHGYTF. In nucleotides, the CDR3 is TGTGCTAGTGGTTTGGTCATCTATGGCCAGGGTGCCCATGGCTACACCTTC.

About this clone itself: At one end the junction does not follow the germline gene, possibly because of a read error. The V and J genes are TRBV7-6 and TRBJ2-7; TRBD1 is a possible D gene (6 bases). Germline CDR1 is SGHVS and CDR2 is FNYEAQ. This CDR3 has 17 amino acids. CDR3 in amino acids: CASSLARGPPSSYEQYF. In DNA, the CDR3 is TGTGCCAGCAGTTTAGCCAGGGGCCCGCCCTCTTCCTACGAGCAGTACTTC.

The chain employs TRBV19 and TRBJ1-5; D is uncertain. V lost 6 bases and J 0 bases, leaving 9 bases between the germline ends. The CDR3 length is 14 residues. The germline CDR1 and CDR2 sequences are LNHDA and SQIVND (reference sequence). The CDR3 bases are TGTGCCAGTAGCCACGTCTATAGCAATCAGCCCCAGCATTTT. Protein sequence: CASSHVYSNQPQHF.

Written as DNA, the CDR3 is TGTGCCAGTAGTATTCGAGAGGGGAGGACTAACTATGGCTACACCTTC. Its translation: CASSIREGRTNYGYTF. J is TRBJ1-2 and V is TRBV19; D perhaps matches TRBD1 (5 bases). Looked up from germline, CDR1 is LNHDA and CDR2 is SQIVND (reference sequence). V was pared by 3 bases and J by 0 bases, with 14 bases between. CDR3 length equals 16 residues. Full variable domain (rest looked up from reference TRBV19 and TRBJ1-2): DGGITQSPKYLFRKEGQNVTLSCEQNLNHDAMYWYRQDPGQGLRLIYYSQIVNDFQKGDIAEGYSVSREKKESFPLTVTSAQKNPTAFYLCASSIREGRTNYGYTFGSGTRLTVV.

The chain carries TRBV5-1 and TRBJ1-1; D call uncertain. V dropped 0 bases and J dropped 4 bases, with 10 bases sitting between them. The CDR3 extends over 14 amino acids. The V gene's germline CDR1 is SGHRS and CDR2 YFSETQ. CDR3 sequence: CASSLDRGSTEAFF. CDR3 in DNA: TGCGCCAGCAGCTTGGATCGAGGGAGCACTGAAGCTTTCTTT.

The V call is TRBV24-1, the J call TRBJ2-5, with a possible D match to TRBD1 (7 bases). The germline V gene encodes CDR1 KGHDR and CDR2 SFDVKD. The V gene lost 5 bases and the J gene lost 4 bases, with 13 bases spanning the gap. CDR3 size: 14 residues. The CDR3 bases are TGTGCCACCAGTGGACAGGGAGGCGGAGAGACCCAGTACTTC. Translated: CATSGQGGGETQYF.

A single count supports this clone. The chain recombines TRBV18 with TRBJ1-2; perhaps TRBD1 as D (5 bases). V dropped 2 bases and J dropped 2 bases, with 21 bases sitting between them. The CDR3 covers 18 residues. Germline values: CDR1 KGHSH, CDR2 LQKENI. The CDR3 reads CASSPDRLRGKSNYGYTF. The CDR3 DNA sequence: TGTGCCAGCTCACCAGATCGTCTCCGGGGGAAGTCCAACTATGGCTACACCTTC.

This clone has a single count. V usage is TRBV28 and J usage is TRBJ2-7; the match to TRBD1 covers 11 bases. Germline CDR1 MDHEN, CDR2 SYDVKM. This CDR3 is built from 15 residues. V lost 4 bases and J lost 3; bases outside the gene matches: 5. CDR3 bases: TGTGCCAGCAGTTCCATCGGGACAGGGGGCTACGAGCAGTACTTC. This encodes CASSSIGTGGYEQYF.

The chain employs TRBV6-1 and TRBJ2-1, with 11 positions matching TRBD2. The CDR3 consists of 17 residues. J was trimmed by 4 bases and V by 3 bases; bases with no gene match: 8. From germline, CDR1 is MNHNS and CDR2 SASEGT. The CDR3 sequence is CASSELLAGEPYNEQFF. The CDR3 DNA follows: TGTGCCAGCAGTGAGTTACTAGCGGGGGAACCGTACAATGAGCAGTTCTTC.

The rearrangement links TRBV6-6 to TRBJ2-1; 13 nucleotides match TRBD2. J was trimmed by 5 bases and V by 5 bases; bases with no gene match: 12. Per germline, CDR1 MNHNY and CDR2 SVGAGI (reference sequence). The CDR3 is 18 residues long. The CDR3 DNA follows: TGTGCCAGCAGTCCCCACCCAGAACTAGCGGGGGGGGACAATGAGCAGTTCTTC. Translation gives CASSPHPELAGGDNEQFF.

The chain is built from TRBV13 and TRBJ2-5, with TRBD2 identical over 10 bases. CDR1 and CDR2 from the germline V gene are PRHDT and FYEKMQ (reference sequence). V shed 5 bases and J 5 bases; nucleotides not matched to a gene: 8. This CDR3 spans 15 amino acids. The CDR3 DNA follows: TGTGCCAGCAGCACCCTAGCGGGAGAGAGGGAGACCCAGTACTTC. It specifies CASSTLAGERETQYF.

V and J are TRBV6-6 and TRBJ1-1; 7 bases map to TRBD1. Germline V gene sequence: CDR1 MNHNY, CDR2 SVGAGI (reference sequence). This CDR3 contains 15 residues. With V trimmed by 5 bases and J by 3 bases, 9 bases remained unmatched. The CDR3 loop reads CASSRGQSMDTEAFF. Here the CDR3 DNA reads TGTGCCAGCAGTCGGGGACAGTCGATGGACACTGAAGCTTTCTTT.

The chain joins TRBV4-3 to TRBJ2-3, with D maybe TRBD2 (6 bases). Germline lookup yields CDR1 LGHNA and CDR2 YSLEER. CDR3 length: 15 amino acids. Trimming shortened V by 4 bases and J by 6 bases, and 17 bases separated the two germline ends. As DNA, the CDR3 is TGCGCCAGCAGCCTCGCCGGGACTGGCTTGGATACGCAGTATTTT. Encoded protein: CASSLAGTGLDTQYF.

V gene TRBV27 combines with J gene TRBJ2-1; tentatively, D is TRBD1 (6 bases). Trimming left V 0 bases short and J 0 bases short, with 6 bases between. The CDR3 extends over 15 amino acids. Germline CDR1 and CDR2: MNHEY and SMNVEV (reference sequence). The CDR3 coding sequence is TGTGCCAGCAGTTTATCGGACAGCTCCTACAATGAGCAGTTCTTC. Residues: CASSLSDSSYNEQFF.

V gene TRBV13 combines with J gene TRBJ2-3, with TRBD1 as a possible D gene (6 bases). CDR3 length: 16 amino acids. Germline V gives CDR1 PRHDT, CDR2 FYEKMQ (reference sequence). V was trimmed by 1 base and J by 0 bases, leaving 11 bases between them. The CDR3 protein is CASSLEGQGSTDTQYF. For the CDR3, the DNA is TGTGCCAGCAGCTTAGAGGGGCAGGGGAGCACAGATACGCAGTATTTT.

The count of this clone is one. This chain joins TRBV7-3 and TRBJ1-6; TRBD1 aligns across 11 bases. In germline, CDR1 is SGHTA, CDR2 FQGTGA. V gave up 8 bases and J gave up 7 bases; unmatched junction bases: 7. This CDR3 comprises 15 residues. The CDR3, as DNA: TGTGCCAGCGACTTGGACAGGGGGCTGAATTCACCCCTCCACTTT. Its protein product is CASDLDRGLNSPLHF.

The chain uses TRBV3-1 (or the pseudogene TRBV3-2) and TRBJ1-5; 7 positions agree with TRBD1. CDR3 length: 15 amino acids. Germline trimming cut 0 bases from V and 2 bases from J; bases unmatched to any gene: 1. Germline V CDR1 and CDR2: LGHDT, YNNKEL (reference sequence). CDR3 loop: CASSQDTGGNQPQHF. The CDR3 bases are TGTGCCAGCAGCCAAGACACAGGGGGCAATCAGCCCCAGCATTTT.

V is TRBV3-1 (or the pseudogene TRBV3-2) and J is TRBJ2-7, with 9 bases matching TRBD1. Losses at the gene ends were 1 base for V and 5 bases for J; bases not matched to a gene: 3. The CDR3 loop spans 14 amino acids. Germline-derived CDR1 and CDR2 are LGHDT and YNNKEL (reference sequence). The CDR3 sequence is CASSQATGGHEQYF. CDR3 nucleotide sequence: TGTGCCAGCAGCCAAGCCACAGGGGGCCACGAGCAGTACTTC.

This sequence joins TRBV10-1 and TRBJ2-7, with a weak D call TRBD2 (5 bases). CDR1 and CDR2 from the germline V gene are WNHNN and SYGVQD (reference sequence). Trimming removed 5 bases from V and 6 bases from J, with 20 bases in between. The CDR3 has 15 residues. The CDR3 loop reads CASSRAKIKDCEQYF. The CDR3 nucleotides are TGCGCCAGCAGTCGAGCAAAAATTAAGGACTGCGAGCAGTACTTC.

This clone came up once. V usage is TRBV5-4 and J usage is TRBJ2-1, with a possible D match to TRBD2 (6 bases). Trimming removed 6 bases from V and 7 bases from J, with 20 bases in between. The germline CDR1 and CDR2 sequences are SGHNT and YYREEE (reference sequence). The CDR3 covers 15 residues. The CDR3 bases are TGTGCCAGCACGTCTGGAAGGCGGGATGGGAATGAGCAGTTCTTC. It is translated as CASTSGRRDGNEQFF.

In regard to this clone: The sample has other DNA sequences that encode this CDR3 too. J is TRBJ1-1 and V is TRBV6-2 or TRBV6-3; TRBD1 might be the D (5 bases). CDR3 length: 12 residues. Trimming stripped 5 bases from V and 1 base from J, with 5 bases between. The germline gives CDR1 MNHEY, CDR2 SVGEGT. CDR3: CASSRGNTEAFF. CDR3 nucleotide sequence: TGTGCCAGCAGTAGGGGGAACACTGAAGCTTTCTTT.

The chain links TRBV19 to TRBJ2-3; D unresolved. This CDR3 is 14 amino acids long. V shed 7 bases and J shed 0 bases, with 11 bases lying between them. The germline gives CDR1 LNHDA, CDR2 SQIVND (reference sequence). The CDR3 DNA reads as TGTGCCAGTAAATCTCGCGGAAGCACAGATACGCAGTATTTT. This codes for CASKSRGSTDTQYF.